A single sample is the source of the 8 T cell receptor beta chains below, sequenced in a study of OX40 agonist ivuxolimab in advanced cancers. Using immunoSEQ multiplex PCR, the repertoire was profiled, and TCRdb retains in-frame clones only, with some absent. In the table there are tens of thousands of clones, 91% of which are singletons. Specimen: CD4+ or CD8+ T cells sorted from blood, collected in a trial of the OX40 agonist ivuxolimab. Receptors were obtained from an adult with an advanced solid tumor such as melanoma, head and neck, liver or kidney cancer.

The CDR3 nucleotides read TGTGCCAGCTCACCACCAGAAGCGGGAGCCTACAATGAGCAGTTCTTC. The encoded protein is CASSPPEAGAYNEQFF. This chain joins TRBV18 and TRBJ2-1, with 8 bases aligning to TRBD2. Germline-derived CDR1 and CDR2 are KGHSH and LQKENI. There are 16 residues in the CDR3. Trimming at V came to 0 bases and at J to 2 bases, leaving 3 bases not matched to a gene.

The chain employs TRBV4-1 and TRBJ2-7; weak D call: TRBD2 (6 bases). This CDR3 is built from 13 residues. Germline V lookup: CDR1 MGHRA, CDR2 YSYEKL. V lost 7 bases to trimming and J lost 6 bases, with 16 bases between them. CDR3 amino acids: CASNGGAGTEQYF. In DNA form, the CDR3 reads TGCGCCAGCAATGGAGGGGCGGGAACCGAGCAGTACTTC.

The chain recombines TRBV28 with TRBJ1-2, with 9 bases lining up with TRBD1. Germline V lookup: CDR1 MDHEN, CDR2 SYDVKM. After removal of 4 bases from V and 6 bases from J, the junction contained 9 bases not matched to a gene. This CDR3 comprises 15 residues. The CDR3 DNA reads as TGTGCCAGCAGTTCCGCGATGACAGGGGGTGATGGCTACACCTTC. Its translation is CASSSAMTGGDGYTF.

The V and J genes are TRBV11-2 and TRBJ2-7, with D tentatively TRBD2 (6 bases). The CDR3 has 14 amino acids. Between the trimmed V and J ends, which lost 1 base and 2 bases, there was a span of 9 bases. Looked up from germline, CDR1 is SGHAT and CDR2 is FQNNGV. The CDR3 coding sequence is TGTGCCAGCAGCTTAGGCGGGGACCCCTACGAGCAGTACTTC. This translates into CASSLGGDPYEQYF.

J is TRBJ2-6 and V is TRBV27, with unresolved D. Germline V CDR1 and CDR2: MNHEY, SMNVEV (reference sequence). The V end was cut by 4 bases, the J end by 0 bases, with 4 bases between. The CDR3 has 14 amino acids. CDR3 loop: CASSSGSGANVLTF. As DNA, the CDR3 is TGTGCCAGCAGTTCGGGCTCTGGGGCCAACGTCCTGACTTTC.

This clone was seen a single time. The rearrangement links TRBV4-2 to TRBJ2-5; 8 bases fit TRBD1. CDR3 length: 16 amino acids. The junction had 6 bases not matched to a gene; V was cut back by 0 bases and J by 3 bases. Germline CDR1 LGHNA, CDR2 YNFKEQ. CDR3 amino acids: CASSQDRGTGEETQYF. The CDR3, as DNA: TGTGCCAGCAGCCAAGATAGGGGGACAGGAGAAGAGACCCAGTACTTC.

A few counts support this clone. J is TRBJ2-1 and V is TRBV6-5; no clear D. From germline, CDR1 is MNHEY and CDR2 SVGAGI. The CDR3 totals 15 residues. Trimming stripped 6 bases from V and 1 base from J, with 13 bases between. Here the CDR3 reads CASRADTQSYNEQFF. The DNA of the CDR3 is TGTGCCAGCAGAGCTGACACGCAATCCTACAATGAGCAGTTCTTC.

This rearrangement joins TRBV4-3 to TRBJ1-2; 7 nucleotides agree with TRBD1. CDR3 length: 16 amino acids. Germline trimming cut 3 bases from V and 3 bases from J; bases unmatched to any gene: 10. Germline CDR1 LGHNA, CDR2 YSLEER. CDR3 protein: CASSQDLGTEDYGYTF. As DNA, the CDR3 is TGCGCCAGCAGCCAGGATCTTGGGACAGAGGACTATGGCTACACCTTC.